These 13 T cell receptor beta chains originate from one sample sequenced in a study of identical twins. From the 5' RACE reads, TCRdb called clonotypes with MiXCR, one entry per CDR3 protein. The sample has 700,000 or so distinct CDR3 sequences, around 20% seen once; the top ten hold over 4%. These data are also associated with another study on T cells expressing NK-cell markers.

Input material: PBMCs. The source is a woman younger than 35 in good health.

The chain employs TRBV20-1 and TRBJ2-2; tentative D call: TRBD2 (6 bases). The CDR3 covers 13 residues. From germline, CDR1 is DFQATT and CDR2 SNEGSKA (reference sequence). Trimming removed 6 bases from V and 5 bases from J, with 13 bases in between. CDR3 in DNA: TGCAGTGCCAACTACGGGGGAACCGGGGAGCTGTTTTTT. Its translation: CSANYGGTGELFF.

This rearrangement joins TRBV11-3 to TRBJ2-7; 7 nucleotides agree with TRBD2. V shed 3 bases, J shed 0 bases, and the junction held 5 bases outside the gene matches. The CDR3 runs 15 residues. CDR1 is SGHNT and CDR2 is YENEEA in the germline V gene. CDR3 DNA sequence: TGTGCCAGCAGCTTGGGAGGGAGCGGCTCCTACGAGCAGTACTTC. It translates to CASSLGGSGSYEQYF.

A few counts support this clonotype. V gene TRBV12-3 or TRBV12-4 combines with J gene TRBJ2-1; D assignment may be TRBD1 or TRBD2 (5 bases each). Trimming pared 6 bases from V and 10 bases from J, leaving 16 bases between. The CDR3 loop spans 13 amino acids. CDR3 region: CASRQGQEGEQFF. The CDR3, as DNA: TGTGCCAGCAGACAAGGACAAGAGGGAGAGCAGTTCTTC.

This clonotype was counted a few times. The chain employs TRBV5-5 and TRBJ2-3, with 10 bases fitting TRBD2. V lost 1 base to trimming and J lost 3 bases; unmatched junction nucleotides: 8. CDR1 and CDR2 (germline): SGHKS, YYEKEE (reference sequence). The CDR3 is 17 residues long. The CDR3, as DNA: TGTGCCAGCAGCTTGACGCCTAGCGGGAGCGGGACAGATACGCAGTATTTT. Amino acids: CASSLTPSGSGTDTQYF.

The chain is built from TRBV5-1 and TRBJ2-5; 8 positions match TRBD2. The CDR3 length is 14 residues. V lost 0 bases to trimming and J lost 3 bases; unmatched junction nucleotides: 1. The V gene's germline CDR1 is SGHRS and CDR2 YFSETQ. The CDR3 spells CASSLGLAKETQYF. The CDR3 nucleotides are TGCGCCAGCAGCTTGGGACTAGCGAAAGAGACCCAGTACTTC.

This clonotype was counted between two and nine times. V and J are TRBV27 and TRBJ2-7; TRBD2 is a possible D gene (6 bases). This CDR3 contains 13 residues. Between the trimmed V and J ends, which lost 5 bases and 4 bases, there was a span of 12 bases. Germline loops: CDR1 MNHEY, CDR2 SMNVEV (reference sequence). Written as DNA, the CDR3 is TGTGCCAGCAGTATGACTAGAGGGTACGAGCAGTACTTC. This translates into CASSMTRGYEQYF.

The CDR3 is CSVAVIPSGTDTQYF. The CDR3 DNA is TGCAGCGTTGCCGTCATACCCTCGGGCACAGATACGCAGTATTTT. This chain uses TRBV29-1 with TRBJ2-3; D remains unclear. Trimming took off 4 bases at V and 1 base at J, with 15 bases between the two ends. Germline-derived CDR1 and CDR2 are SQVTM and ANQGSEA. The CDR3 is 15 residues long.

This clonotype has a handful of counts. V and J are TRBV5-1 and TRBJ1-1; 8 nucleotides match TRBD1. The CDR3 runs 13 residues. J gave up 0 bases and V 7 bases, and 2 bases lay outside the gene matches. Per the germline V gene, CDR1 is SGHRS and CDR2 is YFSETQ. CDR3 bases: TGCGCCAGCGCAGGGGGCGTGAACACTGAAGCTTTCTTT. This sequence encodes CASAGGVNTEAFF. The full variable domain, its missing parts supplied by reference TRBV5-1 and TRBJ1-1, is KAGVTQTPRYLIKTRGQQVTLSCSPISGHRSVSWYQQTPGQGLQFLFEYFSETQRNKGNFPGRFSGRQFSNSRSEMNVSTLELGDSALYLCASAGGVNTEAFFGQGTRLTVV.

This clonotype was picked up many times. The chain recombines TRBV29-1 with TRBJ1-1; 7 nucleotides match TRBD1. Losses at the gene ends were 8 bases for V and 2 bases for J; bases not matched to a gene: 5. Germline values: CDR1 SQVTM, CDR2 ANQGSEA. This CDR3 has 12 residues. CDR3 residues: CSTGTVNTEAFF. For the CDR3, the DNA is TGCAGCACCGGGACAGTAAACACTGAAGCTTTCTTT. Full variable domain (remainder filled in from reference TRBV29-1 and TRBJ1-1): SAVISQKPSRDICQRGTSLTIQCQVDSQVTMMFWYRQQPGQSLTLIATANQGSEATYESGFVIDKFPISRPNLTFSTLTVSNMSPEDSSIYLCSTGTVNTEAFFGQGTRLTVV.

This clonotype was seen only a few times. The gene calls are TRBV20-1 and TRBJ2-3, with D maybe TRBD2 (5 bases). V shed 0 bases and J shed 3 bases, with 13 bases lying between them. The CDR3 covers 15 residues. CDR1 is DFQATT and CDR2 is SNEGSKA in the germline V gene (reference sequence). CDR3 sequence: CSARDGLVATDTQYF. CDR3 coding DNA: TGCAGTGCTAGAGACGGACTCGTGGCGACAGATACGCAGTATTTT.

The chain carries TRBV2 and TRBJ2-1; 12 nucleotides align to TRBD1. Germline V gene lookup returns CDR1 SNHLY and CDR2 FYNNEI. This CDR3 is built from 13 residues. Losses at the gene ends were 5 bases for V and 10 bases for J; bases not matched to a gene: 3. DNA for the CDR3: TGTGCCAGCAGTTCGGGACAGGGGGCAGAGCAGTTCTTC. Its translation is CASSSGQGAEQFF.

In its sample, this clonotype was seen many times. The rearrangement joins TRBV20-1 to TRBJ2-5, with 11 bases identical to TRBD1. Germline-derived CDR1 and CDR2 are DFQATT and SNEGSKA (reference sequence). V lost 5 bases and J lost 4; bases outside the gene matches: 3. The CDR3 contains 13 residues. The CDR3: CSASGTGGETQYF. CDR3 bases: TGCAGTGCTTCCGGGACAGGGGGAGAGACCCAGTACTTC.

This clonotype came up many times. This chain connects TRBV9 to TRBJ2-6; the D is unclear. The ends were cut back, 5 bases at V and 0 bases at J, with 9 bases in the middle. The CDR3 consists of 15 residues. The germline gives CDR1 SGDLS, CDR2 YYNGEE. CDR3 in amino acids: CASRRDNSGANVLTF. DNA of the CDR3: TGTGCCAGCAGACGTGACAACTCTGGGGCCAACGTCCTGACTTTC.